One and the same sample provided the 28 T cell receptor beta chains below, sequenced in a study of memory CD4+ T cells and cytomegalovirus serostatus. Clones were sequenced by immunoSEQ multiplex PCR, and TCRdb holds only the in-frame ones, with some missing. The table shows about 39,000 clones, with nearly 80% occurring only once. Single viable CD3+CD4+CD8-CD45RO+ cells were sorted as the memory CD4+ T cells. The sample was memory CD4+ T cells from blood. The origin of the receptors is an adult in good health and CMV-seronegative.

The rearrangement uses TRBV30 and TRBJ1-4, with D unresolved. V was shortened by 5 bases and J by 8 bases, with 15 bases between the two germline ends. The germline V gene has CDR1 GTSNPN and CDR2 SVGIG (reference sequence). This CDR3 is 13 amino acids long. CDR3 nucleotides: TGTGCCTGGGCTTTACCTGAGGGCGAAAAACTGTTTTTT. It is translated as CAWALPEGEKLFF.

V and J are TRBV29-1 and TRBJ1-1; D unresolved. The germline V and J ends were trimmed by 6 bases and 2 bases, with 10 bases remaining between them. Germline CDR1 and CDR2: SQVTM and ANQGSEA. The CDR3 is 12 amino acids. The DNA of the CDR3 is TGCAGCGTGACCGGCCCAAACACTGAAGCTTTCTTT. Translated, it gives CSVTGPNTEAFF.

This sequence joins TRBV4-2 and TRBJ1-1, with unresolved D. This CDR3 contains 14 residues. Germline V CDR1 and CDR2: LGHNA, YNFKEQ. V lost 4 bases, J lost 2 bases, and 11 bases lay in between. This CDR3 is CASSLSGVNTEAFF. The CDR3 coding sequence is TGTGCCAGCAGCCTTAGCGGGGTAAACACTGAAGCTTTCTTT.

V gene TRBV7-9 combines with J gene TRBJ1-2, with a weak D call TRBD1 (5 bases). Germline V gives CDR1 SEHNR, CDR2 FQNEAQ (reference sequence). Deletions cut 5 bases from V and 6 bases from J, with 13 bases between. The CDR3 covers 13 residues. The CDR3 is CASSMRGGNGYTF. CDR3 nucleotide sequence: TGTGCCAGCAGCATGAGGGGTGGGAATGGCTACACCTTC.

This sequence joins TRBV11-2 and TRBJ2-3; no clear D gene. Trimming shortened V by 6 bases and J by 0 bases, and 13 bases separated the two germline ends. The CDR3 has 15 amino acids. CDR1 is SGHAT, CDR2 FQNNGV, per germline. CDR3 sequence (DNA): TGTGCCAGCAGTCTTTTCGGGCTTAGCACAGATACGCAGTATTTT. It specifies CASSLFGLSTDTQYF. The full variable domain, with the rest looked up from reference TRBV11-2 and TRBJ2-3, is EAGVAQSPRYKIIEKRQSVAFWCNPISGHATLYWYQQILGQGPKLLIQFQNNGVVDDSQLPKDRFSAERLKGVDSTLKIQPAKLEDSAVYLCASSLFGLSTDTQYFGPGTRLTVL.

The chain employs TRBV5-6 and TRBJ2-7; D gene ambiguous. Per germline, CDR1 SGHDT and CDR2 YYEEEE. Trimming took 3 bases from V and 4 from J, leaving 8 bases between them. The CDR3 runs 12 residues. Here the CDR3 reads CASSSDVYEQYF. The CDR3 DNA is TGTGCCAGCAGCTCAGACGTTTACGAGCAGTACTTC. The full variable domain, rest sourced from reference TRBV5-6 and TRBJ2-7, is DAGVTQSPTHLIKTRGQQVTLRCSPKSGHDTVSWYQQALGQGPQFIFQYYEEEERQRGNFPDRFSGHQFPNYSSELNVNALLLGDSALYLCASSSDVYEQYFGPGTRLTVT.

This chain links TRBV19 with TRBJ2-1; D is undetermined. V was shortened by 9 bases and J by 0 bases, with 6 bases between the two germline ends. The CDR3 spans 12 residues. CDR1 and CDR2 from the germline V gene are LNHDA and SQIVND (reference sequence). For the CDR3, the DNA is TGTGCCAGCACCTCCTCCTACAATGAGCAGTTCTTC. It codes for CASTSSYNEQFF.

Points on this clone: The sample holds other DNA sequences that translate to the same CDR3. CDR3 sequence: CASSSRGPDTQYF. CDR3 DNA: TGTGCCAGCAGCTCCCGGGGCCCAGATACGCAGTATTTT. V usage is TRBV7-9 and J usage is TRBJ2-3; tentatively, D is TRBD1 or TRBD2 (5 bases each). The CDR3 runs to 13 residues. Trimming left V 4 bases short and J 4 bases short, with 9 bases between. The germline CDR1 and CDR2 sequences are SEHNR and FQNEAQ (reference sequence).

The chain employs TRBV6-1 and TRBJ2-7; D possibly corresponds to TRBD2 (5 bases). This CDR3 has 16 residues. The V end was cut by 1 base, the J end by 2 bases, with 15 bases between. Germline-derived CDR1 and CDR2 are MNHNS and SASEGT. The CDR3, as DNA: TGTGCCAGCAGTGAAGGTCCGGGATGGACGACCTACGAGCAGTACTTC. Amino acid sequence: CASSEGPGWTTYEQYF.

The gene calls are TRBV14 and TRBJ2-6; 7 bases align to TRBD1. In germline, CDR1 is SGHDN, CDR2 FVKESK. V was clipped by 4 bases and J by 1 base; unmatched bases: 10. The CDR3 consists of 18 residues. The CDR3 DNA reads as TGTGCCAGCAGCCCTAACGACAGGGTATGGTCTGGGGCCAACGTCCTGACTTTC. Protein: CASSPNDRVWSGANVLTF.

The chain carries TRBV6-5 and TRBJ1-2, with 7 positions matching TRBD1. V shed 1 base, J shed 2 bases, and the junction held 4 bases outside the gene matches. The CDR3 runs 15 residues. Germline V gene sequence: CDR1 MNHEY, CDR2 SVGAGI. CDR3 in amino acids: CASSYLTGKNYGYTF. The CDR3 region has the DNA TGTGCCAGCAGTTACTTGACAGGGAAAAACTATGGCTACACCTTC.

The rearrangement links TRBV10-3 to TRBJ1-3; D not certain. This CDR3 region has 15 residues. Germline V gene lookup returns CDR1 ENHRY and CDR2 SYGVKD. Trimming took 6 bases from V and 0 from J, leaving 12 bases between them. The CDR3 loop is CAIRADLASGNTIYF. Here the CDR3 DNA reads TGTGCCATCAGAGCAGACCTGGCCTCTGGAAACACCATATATTTT.

The rearrangement uses TRBV10-3 and TRBJ2-2; TRBD1 aligns across 8 bases. V dropped 4 bases and J dropped 3; count of bases not matched to a gene: 7. The CDR3 runs to 16 residues. CDR1 and CDR2 from the germline V gene are ENHRY and SYGVKD. DNA of the CDR3: TGTGCCATCAGTGCAGCCGGGACAGGCGACACCGGGGAGCTGTTTTTT. Translation: CAISAAGTGDTGELFF.

The V gene is TRBV14, the J gene TRBJ1-2; D might be TRBD1 (6 bases). Germline V gene lookup returns CDR1 SGHDN and CDR2 FVKESK. V lost 3 bases, J lost 6 bases, and 14 bases lay in between. This CDR3 has 14 residues. CDR3 in DNA: TGTGCCAGCAGCCAGCCCGGGACAAACAATGGCTACACCTTC. It specifies CASSQPGTNNGYTF.

In this sample, this clone is medium-sized (0.01 to 0.1%). The rearrangement links TRBV11-2 to TRBJ1-1; unclear D gene. Germline loops: CDR1 SGHAT, CDR2 FQNNGV. V was pared by 4 bases and J by 1 base, with 7 bases between. This CDR3 contains 13 residues. The CDR3: CASSSNRNTEAFF. The CDR3 DNA follows: TGTGCCAGCAGCTCAAACAGGAACACTGAAGCTTTCTTT. Variable domain in full (rest from reference TRBV11-2 and TRBJ1-1): EAGVAQSPRYKIIEKRQSVAFWCNPISGHATLYWYQQILGQGPKLLIQFQNNGVVDDSQLPKDRFSAERLKGVDSTLKIQPAKLEDSAVYLCASSSNRNTEAFFGQGTRLTVV.

V is TRBV7-2 and J is TRBJ2-1, with 16 positions matching TRBD2. The CDR3 extends over 16 amino acids. V was clipped by 5 bases and J by 7 bases; unmatched bases: 5. Germline CDR1 is SGHTA and CDR2 is FQGNSA. The CDR3 nucleotides read TGTGCCAGCAGCCCGGGACTAGCGGGGGGGCTGAATGAGCAGTTCTTC. Protein sequence: CASSPGLAGGLNEQFF.

The J gene is TRBJ2-7, the V gene TRBV6-5; D ambiguous. Germline CDR1 is MNHEY and CDR2 is SVGAGI. The V and J ends lost 2 bases and 0 bases respectively, with 8 bases between them. The CDR3 totals 14 residues. The CDR3: CASSYAQSSYEQYF. The CDR3 coding sequence is TGTGCCAGCAGTTACGCGCAGAGCTCCTACGAGCAGTACTTC.

In its sample, this clone was seen once. The chain combines TRBV5-1 with TRBJ2-2; D may correspond to TRBD1 or TRBD2 (5 bases each). The V gene's germline CDR1 is SGHRS and CDR2 YFSETQ. CDR3 length: 15 residues. V was cut by 1 base and J by 7 bases, with 14 bases left in between. The CDR3 region has the DNA TGCGCCAGCAGCTTGAGCCAGGGAGTTTACGGGGAGCTGTTTTTT. Its protein product is CASSLSQGVYGELFF.

The genes are TRBV7-9 and TRBJ1-4, with D possibly TRBD1 on 6 matching bases. V was clipped by 3 bases and J by 8 bases, with 13 bases between them. The V gene's germline CDR1 is SEHNR and CDR2 FQNEAQ (reference sequence). CDR3 length: 14 residues. The CDR3 nucleotides read TGTGCCAGCAGCTTCCGACAGGCGCCCGAAAAACTGTTTTTT. Encoded protein: CASSFRQAPEKLFF.

This clone has just a few counts. V gene TRBV6-1 combines with J gene TRBJ1-2; no reliable D call. Germline values: CDR1 MNHNS, CDR2 SASEGT. The CDR3 is made up of 12 amino acids. V lost 7 bases, J lost 5 bases, and 11 bases lay in between. In DNA form, the CDR3 reads TGTGCCAGCACGGGTGACCTATATGGCTACACCTTC. This translates into CASTGDLYGYTF.

This clone was seen only a few times. This chain joins TRBV19 and TRBJ1-5; tentative D call: TRBD1 (5 bases). The CDR3 contains 15 residues. V was cut by 6 bases and J by 0 bases, with 12 bases left in between. Germline CDR1 LNHDA, CDR2 SQIVND (reference sequence). The CDR3 DNA follows: TGTGCCAGTAGGAGGGACTCCATTAGCAATCAGCCCCAGCATTTT. It specifies CASRRDSISNQPQHF.

The rearrangement uses TRBV19 and TRBJ1-5; perhaps TRBD1 as D (6 bases). The V end lost 2 bases, the J end lost 3 bases, and 14 bases lay between the germline ends. CDR3 length: 16 amino acids. Germline assignment: CDR1 LNHDA and CDR2 SQIVND (reference sequence). The CDR3 spells CASSIQSGEYNQPQHF. The DNA of the CDR3 is TGTGCCAGTAGTATACAGTCAGGGGAATACAATCAGCCCCAGCATTTT.

J is TRBJ1-1 and V is TRBV19; TRBD1 matches at 9 bases. Per the germline V gene, CDR1 is LNHDA and CDR2 is SQIVND (reference sequence). The V and J ends lost 6 bases and 2 bases, in that order; junction bases with no gene match: 13. The CDR3 has 17 amino acids. Here the CDR3 reads CASRGGQGRGINTEAFF. The CDR3 DNA reads TGTGCCAGTAGAGGAGGACAGGGGAGGGGAATAAACACTGAAGCTTTCTTT.

This sequence joins TRBV5-1 and TRBJ1-1; tentatively, D is TRBD1 (5 bases). The CDR3 consists of 15 residues. V lost 0 bases, J lost 1 base, and 10 bases lay in between. CDR1 and CDR2 from the germline V gene are SGHRS and YFSETQ. The CDR3 sequence is CASSLGGTRNTEAFF. The CDR3 region has the DNA TGCGCCAGCAGCTTGGGGGGGACGAGGAACACTGAAGCTTTCTTT.

The chain uses TRBV5-4 and TRBJ2-7; 7 nucleotides agree with TRBD2. The CDR3 extends over 14 amino acids. Germline CDR1 is SGHNT and CDR2 is YYREEE (reference sequence). With 4 bases clipped from V and 1 base from J, the junction kept 5 bases outside the gene matches. The CDR3 region is CASSPLGGSYEQYF. The DNA of the CDR3 is TGTGCCAGCAGCCCGCTCGGGGGGTCCTACGAGCAGTACTTC.

The chain employs TRBV13 and TRBJ1-1; possible D gene TRBD1, 6 bases. This CDR3 spans 16 amino acids. CDR1 PRHDT and CDR2 FYEKMQ come from the germline V gene (reference sequence). Trimming took off 3 bases at V and 5 bases at J, with 19 bases between the two ends. CDR3 nucleotide sequence: TGTGCCAGCAGCTTCAACGGCAAACAGGGAAATACTGAAGCTTTCTTT. Its translation is CASSFNGKQGNTEAFF. Variable domain in full (rest from reference TRBV13 and TRBJ1-1): AAGVIQSPRHLIKEKRETATLKCYPIPRHDTVYWYQQGPGQDPQFLISFYEKMQSDKGSIPDRFSAQQFSDYHSELNMSSLELGDSALYFCASSFNGKQGNTEAFFGQGTRLTVV.

This clone was observed a single time. The chain links TRBV11-1 to TRBJ2-3, with D unresolved. V was trimmed by 1 base and J by 5 bases, leaving 4 bases between them. Germline loops: CDR1 SGHAT, CDR2 FQDESV (reference sequence). This CDR3 has 12 amino acids. This CDR3 is CASSLDVDTQYF. CDR3 bases: TGTGCCAGCAGCTTAGATGTAGATACGCAGTATTTT.

The rearrangement uses TRBV5-1 and TRBJ2-3; D unresolved. V gave up 3 bases and J gave up 3 bases, with 11 bases separating them. The CDR3 is made up of 14 amino acids. Germline V CDR1 and CDR2: SGHRS, YFSETQ. In DNA, the CDR3 is TGCGCCAGCAGCTCGACCTCGATTACAGATACGCAGTATTTT. Its translation is CASSSTSITDTQYF.